This T cell receptor beta chain was obtained from a study of T cell changes during pregnancy in multiple sclerosis. Trimming removed 7 bases at V and 1 base at J, with 7 bases between. The length of the CDR3 is 11 residues. Germline values: CDR1 SQVTM, CDR2 ANQGSEA. The assay was immunoSEQ multiplex PCR, and TCRdb's table has in-frame clones only and misses some. The repertoire includes approximately 100,000 clones, approximately 92% of them detected once, and 1.2% sits in the top ten. The sequence was obtained from a female donor with multiple sclerosis, enrolled in a pregnancy study. This chain connects TRBV29-1 to TRBJ1-1; D is unresolved. This material consisted of peripheral blood, taken in the second trimester of pregnancy. For the CDR3, the DNA is TGCAGCGGGTGGCAGAACACTGAAGCTTTCTTT. This encodes CSGWQNTEAFF.